This TCR beta chain was captured by sequencing in a study of blood T cells in healthy people across ages. As concerns this clonotype: What it binds is unknown.

Every sample gave at least 5.5 micrograms of total RNA when it was extracted. Next came a second PCR, run for about 7 to 12 cycles, which used a sample-barcoded 5' primer along with a J-beta primer mix. From the 5' RACE reads, TCRdb called clonotypes with MiXCR, one entry per CDR3 protein. The sample lists fewer than 1 million distinct CDR3 sequences, under 45% occurring once. The CDR3 has 14 amino acids. The V end was cut by 6 bases, the J end by 2 bases, with 14 bases between. The V gene's germline CDR1 is SGHRS and CDR2 YFSETQ. Study-wide points: Roughly linear age-related decline in beta diversity appeared, significant by age around 42. In long-lived donors, naive CD4+ cell counts and diversity exceeded those of aged donors.

The receptor was derived from a man aged 60-69 years in good health. Sequenced material: blood. The chain combines TRBV5-1 with TRBJ2-5, with a possible D match to TRBD1 (5 bases). In nucleotides, the CDR3 is TGCGCCAGCAACAGGTTGTTACAGCAAGAGACCCAGTACTTC. This encodes CASNRLLQQETQYF.